This T cell receptor beta chain was sequenced in a study of cytomegalovirus exposure and HLA in healthy donors. Study-wide findings and caveats: A few of the chains that were CMV-associated were confirmed in vitro to be specific for CMV antigens.

13 Jbeta primers and 60 Vbeta primers were used for the PCR. The protocol was immunoSEQ multiplex PCR, while the TCRdb copy is restricted to in-frame clones and leaves out a portion. The sample has fewer than 90,000 clones; about two thirds are singletons. This CDR3 has 14 residues. Germline CDR1 is SGDLS and CDR2 is YYNGEE. With 4 bases removed from V and 7 bases from J, the gap between germline ends came to 17 bases. Worth noting for this clone: Its target is not known.

The origin of this receptor is a middle-aged man in good health and CMV-seropositive. The sequencing sample was made of PBMCs. V gene TRBV9 combines with J gene TRBJ1-1; D possibly corresponds to TRBD1 (6 bases). The CDR3 DNA reads as TGTGCCAGCAGCCTAGGACAGACCCCCGGTGAAGCTTTCTTT. Its protein is CASSLGQTPGEAFF.